This record covers a single TCR beta chain. There is no known antigen for this receptor. There are no base qualities to consult, and no much larger clone falls within one base. The CDR3 regions of human TCRbeta chains were analyzed by immunosequencing. As for the authors' bioinformatics: Repertoire TCRs were matched against a reference library of SARS-CoV-2-specific TCRs generated with the MIRA antigen-specificity platform. Breadth meant the fraction of unique TCRs that were SARS-CoV-2-associated, whereas depth meant the fraction of total T cells that were SARS-CoV-2-associated. Using the MIRA data, each spike-specific TCR was assigned both to the spike region to which the TCR was reactive and to a CD4 or CD8 class. Log10-transformed breadth and depth values were compared by one-way ANOVA with Sidak's multiple comparisons tests. The clones in this table, taken by TCRdb from immuneACCESS, are in-frame only. Not every clone is retained; where verified, under half of the shortfall comes from an unresolved V gene, and the cause of the rest is unknown. That table is the source of V, J and clone size, and D and trimming were worked out from the DNA. This sample gives roughly 140,000 clones in total; approximately 88% of them show up just once. The ten largest clones represent 2.2% of the sample.

The intended sense of this specimen's time point label: baseline before first vaccination. Vaccinee samples came from UK trials COV001 and COV002, including a single-blind randomized controlled phase 2/3 trial of AZD1222 (ChAdOx1 nCoV-19) in healthy adults. Trial participant PBMC samples were collected at day 0 and day 28 after the second dose for TCRbeta chain sequencing. These data belong to a study of T cell responses to AZD1222 COVID-19 vaccine (dated by TCRdb to the early 2020s). For the study in its entirety: AZD1222 recipients given second doses at about 4 weeks or at about 12 weeks were pooled, since spike-specific TCR depth and breadth were not found to differ between the two schedules. Trial participants were enrolled by age into 18-55, 56-69 and 70-plus year subgroups, with about 150, 28 and 57 TCR-sequenced participants respectively. A total of about 230 trial participants underwent TCR sequencing, of whom approximately 210 received two doses of AZD1222 and about 26 received two doses of the MenACWY control vaccine.

Broad study findings and their caveats: In the small 56-69-year group, the increase in depth fell short of significance, most likely because of low power. The whole spike protein was spanned by vaccine-associated CD4 TCRs, and dominant responses were seen in regions 160-218 and 743-854. Because no day 14 peak-response samples were available, repertoires were characterized only after the peak T cell response. A significant rise in spike-specific TCR breadth and depth was observed after two AZD1222 doses relative to day 0 and relative to MenACWY recipients. Only six or seven AZD1222 recipients were SARS-CoV-2 seropositive at baseline, limiting conclusions about previously exposed vaccinees. Nearly half of unique spike-specific TCRs reportedly recognized epitopes outside regions mutated in the B.1.351 and B.1.1.7 variants. Participants were mostly white British and included more females than males, and it was suggested by the authors that clonal diversity may have been underestimated.

The material was peripheral blood, obtained on day 0 of AZD1222 vaccination. The TCR sequence derives from an adult in good health.

The CDR3 protein is CASSQEWGLAGSSYRNEQFF. The DNA sequence is given as TGCGCCAGCAGCCAAGAATGGGGACTAGCGGGATCGAGTTATCGCAATGAGCAGTTCTTC. The chain is encoded by TRBV4-3 joined to TRBJ2-1, with 13 central nucleotides matching TRBD2. The CDR3 has 20 amino acids, counting the end cysteine and phenylalanine. The retained sequence is limited to the CDR3, 60 bases, with the frame set at the first base. CDR1 and CDR2 were assigned from the germline V gene as LGHNA and YSLEER. Trimmed from V: 0 bases; trimmed from J: 6 bases; junction bases lacking a gene match: 14.